One sample yielded the 31 T cell receptor beta chains listed below, sequenced in a study of blood T cells in healthy people across ages. Alongside a J-beta primer mix, a sample-barcoded 5' primer served in a second PCR lasting 7 to 11 cycles. Using its own MiXCR run on the 5' RACE reads, TCRdb lists one record per CDR3 protein. The sample includes 1.4 million or so distinct CDR3 sequences, approximately 43% of them seen just once. Sequencing input: blood. These receptors were collected from a young woman in good health.

The V call is TRBV6-5, the J call TRBJ1-2, with D maybe TRBD1 (5 bases). The CDR3 length is 15 residues. V lost 0 bases to trimming and J lost 2 bases, with 10 bases between them. Germline V gives CDR1 MNHEY, CDR2 SVGAGI. The DNA of the CDR3 is TGTGCCAGCAGTTACTCGGGGGAATCGAACTATGGCTACACCTTC. It specifies CASSYSGESNYGYTF.

The V and J genes are TRBV11-2 and TRBJ2-5; 7 bases align to TRBD1. The DNA end lines up better with TRBJ2-7; the J call may be wrong. The CDR3 consists of 15 residues. Germline V lookup: CDR1 SGHAT, CDR2 FQNNGV. The DNA for the CDR3 is TGTGCCAGCAGCTTTACATGGACAGGTGGCTCCGAGCAGTACTTC. Translation gives CASSFTWTGGSEQYF.

This clonotype showed up just a few times. The J gene is TRBJ2-1, the V gene TRBV18, with D perhaps given as TRBD1 or TRBD2 (5 bases each). Trimming shortened V by 8 bases and J by 0 bases, and 11 bases separated the two germline ends. Germline V gives CDR1 KGHSH, CDR2 LQKENI. This CDR3 has 14 amino acids. This CDR3 reads CASGTRSSYNEQFF. CDR3 nucleotides: TGTGCCAGCGGGACGAGGAGCTCCTACAATGAGCAGTTCTTC.

In its sample, this clonotype was seen a few times. DNA of the CDR3: TGTGCCATCAGTGCCCAGCTTCTGGGGTACGAGCAGTACTTC. This codes for CAISAQLLGYEQYF. The rearrangement uses TRBV10-3 and TRBJ2-7; D remains ambiguous. Germline V CDR1 and CDR2: ENHRY, SYGVKD. Trimming stripped 4 bases from V and 4 bases from J, with 14 bases between. The CDR3 runs 14 residues.

The chain carries TRBV27 and TRBJ2-3; 7 bases align to TRBD2. Germline CDR1 reads MNHEY; CDR2 reads SMNVEV (reference sequence). Trimming cost V 6 bases and J 6 bases; bases outside gene matches: 18. The CDR3 loop spans 17 amino acids. The CDR3 nucleotides read TGTGCCAGCAGCTACCCCAATTATAGGGGAGGGCCGGATACGCAGTATTTT. Its protein is CASSYPNYRGGPDTQYF.

On this clonotype: At one end, the junction sequence differs from germline, possibly due to a read error. This sequence joins TRBV6-2 or TRBV6-3 and TRBJ2-7, with TRBD2 as a possible D gene (5 bases). TRBJ2-5 matches the DNA end more closely, so the J call is doubtful. This CDR3 contains 15 residues. CDR1 and CDR2 (germline): MNHEY, SVGEGT. CDR3 sequence: CAGRSPSMAKETQYF. In nucleotides, the CDR3 is TGTGCCGGCAGATCGCCTAGCATGGCCAAAGAGACCCAGTACTTC.

A few counts support this clonotype. This sequence joins TRBV27 and TRBJ2-6, with D possibly TRBD2 on 5 matching bases. The CDR3 sequence is 17 residues long. Looked up from germline, CDR1 is MNHEY and CDR2 is SMNVEV (reference sequence). V lost 6 bases and J 0 bases, leaving 15 bases between the germline ends. CDR3 loop: CASSPRLRCSGANVLTF. The CDR3 DNA reads TGTGCCAGCAGCCCCAGACTACGTTGCTCTGGGGCCAACGTCCTGACTTTC.

This clonotype came up a few times. One junction end does not reproduce the germline sequence, and a read error may be involved. V gene TRBV27 combines with J gene TRBJ1-1; the D gene is possibly TRBD1 (5 bases). CDR1 is MNHEY and CDR2 is SMNVEV in the germline V gene (reference sequence). The CDR3 sequence is 14 residues long. CDR3 residues: CASSLPGPNTEAFF. CDR3 bases: TGCGCCAGCAGCTTGCCAGGGCCGAACACTGAAGCTTTCTTT.

The chain recombines TRBV20-1 with TRBJ2-7; 7 positions agree with TRBD1. The CDR3 consists of 13 residues. The germline V gene has CDR1 DFQATT and CDR2 SNEGSKA (reference sequence). V lost 6 bases and J lost 3; bases outside the gene matches: 8. The CDR3, as DNA: TGCAGTGCGGGCCGGGACAGTTACTACGAGCAGTACTTC. This encodes CSAGRDSYYEQYF.

This clonotype was counted a few times. J is TRBJ1-1 and V is TRBV4-1; D uncertain. The CDR3 has 14 amino acids. In germline, CDR1 is MGHRA, CDR2 YSYEKL. The V and J ends lost 4 bases and 4 bases respectively, with 13 bases between them. The CDR3 DNA is TGCGCCAGCAGCCTCTCCCACGTAAGCACTGAAGCTTTCTTT. This codes for CASSLSHVSTEAFF.

The J gene is TRBJ1-1, the V gene TRBV7-9, with D hard to call. V lost 5 bases to trimming and J lost 1 base, with 14 bases between them. Germline CDR1 and CDR2: SEHNR and FQNEAQ (reference sequence). CDR3 length: 15 residues. This CDR3 is CASSTRGAANTEAFF. CDR3 nucleotide sequence: TGTGCCAGCAGCACCCGGGGAGCAGCGAACACTGAAGCTTTCTTT.

The rearrangement links TRBV2 to TRBJ1-5, with D hard to call. Between the trimmed V and J ends, which lost 9 bases and 0 bases, there was a span of 15 bases. The germline V gene has CDR1 SNHLY and CDR2 FYNNEI. This CDR3 spans 15 amino acids. DNA of the CDR3: TGTGCCAGTACCTCGGGCGCCTTTAGCAATCAGCCCCAGCATTTT. This encodes CASTSGAFSNQPQHF.

The genes are TRBV7-9 and TRBJ1-6; tentative D call: TRBD1 (5 bases). The V end lost 5 bases, the J end lost 7 bases, and 15 bases lay between the germline ends. Germline V CDR1 and CDR2: SEHNR, FQNEAQ (reference sequence). CDR3 length equals 15 residues. The chain's CDR3 is CASSALPGPNSPLHF. CDR3 DNA: TGTGCCAGCAGCGCTTTACCGGGGCCCAATTCACCCCTCCACTTT.

The CDR3 loop is CSARGSGGFSYEQYF. The CDR3 nucleotides are TGCAGTGCTAGAGGGTCGGGTGGGTTCTCCTACGAGCAGTACTTC. The chain links TRBV20-1 to TRBJ2-7; D uncertain. The germline gives CDR1 DFQATT, CDR2 SNEGSKA (reference sequence). The V end was cut by 1 base, the J end by 0 bases, with 13 bases between. The CDR3 has 15 residues.

This chain connects TRBV7-9 to TRBJ2-1; the D is unclear. CDR3 size: 12 residues. The V and J ends lost 1 base and 10 bases respectively, with 8 bases between them. Per the germline V gene, CDR1 is SEHNR and CDR2 is FQNEAQ (reference sequence). The CDR3 loop reads CASSLVLGEQFF. CDR3 sequence (DNA): TGTGCCAGCAGCTTAGTGTTGGGGGAGCAGTTCTTC.

The chain links TRBV29-1 to TRBJ2-1, with TRBD2 identical over 8 bases. V was pared by 4 bases and J by 5 bases, with 4 bases of the junction left unmatched. There are 13 residues in the CDR3. Germline CDR1 is SQVTM and CDR2 is ANQGSEA. DNA of the CDR3: TGCAGCGTTGGCCGGGGGGGCAACAATGAGCAGTTCTTC. Translated: CSVGRGGNNEQFF.

This clonotype was recorded many times. The rearrangement links TRBV7-2 to TRBJ2-1, with D possibly being TRBD1 or TRBD2 (5 bases each). Trimming shortened V by 3 bases and J by 9 bases, and 15 bases separated the two germline ends. Germline assignment: CDR1 SGHTA and CDR2 FQGNSA. This CDR3 comprises 14 residues. The CDR3 loop reads CASSFPTRGSEQFF. CDR3 coding DNA: TGTGCCAGCAGCTTCCCCACTAGGGGCAGTGAGCAGTTCTTC.

The J gene is TRBJ1-2, the V gene TRBV29-1; 8 nucleotides match TRBD1. After removal of 2 bases from V and 4 bases from J, the junction contained 0 bases not matched to a gene. The CDR3 consists of 12 residues. Germline V gene sequence: CDR1 SQVTM, CDR2 ANQGSEA. DNA for the CDR3: TGCAGCGTTGAAACAGGGGGCTATGGCTACACCTTC. Protein product: CSVETGGYGYTF. Drawing the rest from reference TRBV29-1 and TRBJ1-2, the complete variable domain is SAVISQKPSRDICQRGTSLTIQCQVDSQVTMMFWYRQQPGQSLTLIATANQGSEATYESGFVIDKFPISRPNLTFSTLTVSNMSPEDSSIYLCSVETGGYGYTFGSGTRLTVV.

V is TRBV20-1 and J is TRBJ1-1; no firm D call. The CDR3 covers 14 residues. Per germline, CDR1 DFQATT and CDR2 SNEGSKA (reference sequence). V lost 2 bases, J lost 5 bases, and 15 bases lay in between. CDR3 coding DNA: TGCAGTGCTAGAACCGGCCGCAAGTTAACTGAAGCTTTCTTT. Protein sequence: CSARTGRKLTEAFF.

This rearrangement joins TRBV29-1 to TRBJ1-1; D unclear. V was shortened by 1 base and J by 6 bases, with 6 bases between the two germline ends. This CDR3 has 11 residues. In germline, CDR1 is SQVTM, CDR2 ANQGSEA. CDR3 region: CSVEGNSEAFF. The CDR3 DNA sequence: TGCAGCGTTGAAGGCAATTCTGAAGCTTTCTTT.

The chain carries TRBV27 and TRBJ1-6; TRBD1 aligns across 7 bases. V shed 9 bases and J 4 bases; nucleotides not matched to a gene: 3. The CDR3 is 13 amino acids. Per the germline V gene, CDR1 is MNHEY and CDR2 is SMNVEV (reference sequence). This CDR3 is CASWTGYNSPLHF. CDR3 DNA: TGTGCCAGTTGGACAGGATATAATTCACCCCTCCACTTT.

About this clonotype: This may come from a read error, since a much larger clone is one base off. The chain couples TRBV10-3 to TRBJ2-5; D is unresolved. The J call could be wrong; TRBJ2-7 is a better fit for the DNA end. The CDR3 runs 13 residues. Germline CDR1 ENHRY, CDR2 SYGVKD. CDR3 region: CAIRAPGPYEQYF. The DNA for the CDR3 is TGTGCCATCAGAGCTCCGGGTCCCTACGAGCAGTACTTC.

This clonotype was counted at least ten times. The chain has TRBV11-1 and TRBJ1-2; possible D gene TRBD1, 5 bases. The germline gives CDR1 SGHAT, CDR2 FQDESV (reference sequence). Between the trimmed V and J ends, which lost 6 bases and 4 bases, there was a span of 15 bases. The CDR3 contains 14 residues. CDR3 sequence reads: CASSDRDASYGYTF. The CDR3 DNA reads TGTGCCAGCAGTGACCGGGACGCCAGCTATGGCTACACCTTC.

The gene calls are TRBV11-2 and TRBJ2-5, with 9 bases fitting TRBD2. The CDR3 sequence is 18 residues long. Trimming cost V 0 bases and J 4 bases; bases outside gene matches: 12. The V gene's germline CDR1 is SGHAT and CDR2 FQNNGV. The CDR3 spells CASSLDPRLSGGPETQYF. CDR3 DNA: TGTGCCAGCAGCTTAGACCCCCGACTGAGCGGGGGGCCAGAGACCCAGTACTTC.

The V call is TRBV25-1, the J call TRBJ1-1; perhaps TRBD1 as D (6 bases). This CDR3 is 16 amino acids long. Trimming cost V 0 bases and J 1 base, with 12 bases left between them. Germline V lookup: CDR1 MGHDK, CDR2 SYGVNS. CDR3 sequence reads: CASSEYRPGENTEAFF. The CDR3, as DNA: TGTGCCAGCAGTGAATACCGGCCAGGGGAGAACACTGAAGCTTTCTTT.

This chain links TRBV29-1 with TRBJ1-1, with 11 bases matching TRBD1. Losses at the gene ends were 5 bases for V and 6 bases for J; bases not matched to a gene: 11. From germline, CDR1 is SQVTM and CDR2 ANQGSEA. The CDR3 extends over 15 amino acids. CDR3 protein: CSVFGQGARVPEAFF. The CDR3 DNA sequence: TGCAGCGTTTTTGGACAGGGGGCGCGGGTTCCTGAAGCTTTCTTT.

The chain has TRBV20-1 and TRBJ1-1; D might be TRBD1 (6 bases). The CDR3 sequence is 13 residues long. Trimming removed 5 bases at V and 6 bases at J, with 16 bases between. The germline CDR1 and CDR2 sequences are DFQATT and SNEGSKA (reference sequence). The CDR3 coding sequence is TGCAGTGCTCACCGGGGGGGCGCGGCTGAAGCTTTCTTT. Amino acids: CSAHRGGAAEAFF.

Regarding this clonotype: The CDR3 ends on some other residue instead of the conserved phenylalanine or tryptophan, so this is likely a read error. The genes are TRBV2 and TRBJ1-2, with D perhaps matching TRBD1 (5 bases). Trimming cost V 3 bases and J 4 bases, with 15 bases left between them. The CDR3 contains 15 residues. CDR1 and CDR2 (germline): SNHLY, FYNNEI. The CDR3 DNA is TGTGCCAGCAGTGACCTCCGACAGAAGTTCTATGGCTACACCTAC. Residues: CASSDLRQKFYGYTY.

This clonotype has only one observation. This rearrangement joins TRBV6-5 to TRBJ1-5; 10 positions match TRBD1. Germline values: CDR1 MNHEY, CDR2 SVGAGI. This CDR3 comprises 15 residues. V lost 5 bases, J lost 7 bases, and 8 bases stayed unmatched. The CDR3 spells CASSKTGTGAQPQHF. CDR3 sequence (DNA): TGTGCCAGCAGTAAAACCGGGACAGGGGCCCAGCCCCAGCATTTT.

The chain combines TRBV7-8 with TRBJ1-2; D is unclear. CDR1 is SGHVS and CDR2 is FQNEAQ in the germline V gene. CDR3 length equals 14 residues. Deletions cut 2 bases from V and 6 bases from J, with 13 bases between. CDR3 DNA sequence: TGTGCCAGCAGCTTAATGGTTTCAGGAGATGGCTACACCTTC. It translates to CASSLMVSGDGYTF.

This chain links TRBV6-2 or TRBV6-3 with TRBJ2-7; D is unclear. Germline V gene lookup returns CDR1 MNHEY and CDR2 SVGEGT. CDR3 length: 13 residues. Trimming took off 5 bases at V and 5 bases at J, with 13 bases between the two ends. As DNA, the CDR3 is TGTGCCAGCAGTACCCGAAGGCGCAACGAGCAGTACTTC. Its translation: CASSTRRRNEQYF.